Listed here are 25 T cell receptor beta chains from one sample, sequenced in a study of response to subunit inactivated influenza vaccine. Via MiXCR, TCRdb re-called the RT-PCR reads, giving one row per CDR3 protein. The table shows 490,000 or so distinct CDR3 sequences, with less than 10% occurring only once. The input for sequencing was PBMCs from blood, taken around 25 months after vaccination. These receptors were collected from a man aged 50-75 years who received an inactivated influenza vaccine.

The V gene is TRBV6-1, the J gene TRBJ1-4; D is unclear. The CDR3 has 14 residues. CDR1 is MNHNS and CDR2 is SASEGT in the germline V gene. Trimming stripped 2 bases from V and 2 bases from J, with 6 bases between. The CDR3 sequence is CASSEYGTNEKLFF. DNA of the CDR3: TGTGCCAGCAGTGAATACGGGACTAATGAAAAACTGTTTTTT.

This clonotype was observed a handful of times. The V and J genes are TRBV7-2 and TRBJ2-7, with a possible D match to TRBD2 (6 bases). Per germline, CDR1 SGHTA and CDR2 FQGNSA. V lost 1 base and J 0 bases, leaving 13 bases between the germline ends. This CDR3 is 16 amino acids long. Here the CDR3 DNA reads TGTGCCAGCAGCTTAGTTTCCGGGAGAATCTCCTACGAGCAGTACTTC. As protein: CASSLVSGRISYEQYF.

The chain is built from TRBV2 and TRBJ1-2; TRBD1 matches 10 bases. The CDR3 spans 18 residues. V shed 8 bases and J 0 bases; nucleotides not matched to a gene: 15. Germline CDR1 reads SNHLY; CDR2 reads FYNNEI. The CDR3 DNA reads TGTGCCAGCTATGAGGCCGGGACAGGGGTTAAAGCTAACTATGGCTACACCTTC. Its protein is CASYEAGTGVKANYGYTF.

The rearrangement links TRBV6-1 to TRBJ1-5; TRBD1 aligns across 8 bases. In germline, CDR1 is MNHNS, CDR2 SASEGT. V was clipped by 6 bases and J by 3 bases; unmatched bases: 7. There are 15 residues in the CDR3. CDR3 amino acids: CASSSGQGYNQPQHF. In DNA form, the CDR3 reads TGTGCCAGCAGCTCAGGACAGGGATACAATCAGCCCCAGCATTTT.

The rearrangement joins TRBV20-1 to TRBJ1-5, with D unresolved. Germline CDR1 DFQATT, CDR2 SNEGSKA (reference sequence). CDR3 length: 15 residues. V was trimmed by 0 bases and J by 3 bases, leaving 12 bases between them. This CDR3 reads CSARDLKTFNQPQHF. The CDR3 DNA reads as TGCAGTGCTAGAGACCTTAAGACCTTCAATCAGCCCCAGCATTTT.

This clonotype was counted a few times. This chain joins TRBV12-3 or TRBV12-4 and TRBJ1-4; tentative D call: TRBD1 (5 bases). Trimming left V 6 bases short and J 8 bases short, with 22 bases between. The CDR3 has 16 residues. The CDR3 DNA is TGTGCCAGCAGCTCGGGACGAACGCGCGGCGCGGAAAAACTGTTTTTT. This sequence encodes CASSSGRTRGAEKLFF.

This clonotype turned up a few times. The chain is built from TRBV28 and TRBJ1-4; D gene ambiguous. This CDR3 region has 16 residues. Looked up from germline, CDR1 is MDHEN and CDR2 is SYDVKM. V lost 2 bases to trimming and J lost 0 bases, with 10 bases between them. As DNA, the CDR3 is TGTGCCAGCAGTTTAGGTGCAGCTTCAACTAATGAAAAACTGTTTTTT. It translates to CASSLGAASTNEKLFF.

This clonotype was observed a handful of times. This rearrangement joins TRBV27 to TRBJ2-7; TRBD2 aligns across 7 bases. This CDR3 comprises 14 residues. CDR1 is MNHEY and CDR2 is SMNVEV in the germline V gene (reference sequence). Unmatched junction bases numbered 5, after V lost 6 bases and J lost 0 bases. In DNA, the CDR3 is TGTGCCAGCAGACCCGGGACTACCTCCTACGAGCAGTACTTC. Residues: CASRPGTTSYEQYF.

This clonotype was counted between two and nine times. The CDR3 DNA is TGCGCCAGCAGCCAAAGCGGGTCGGGCTACGAGCAGTACTTC. It encodes CASSQSGSGYEQYF. This sequence joins TRBV4-3 and TRBJ2-7; D might be TRBD2 (6 bases). Germline CDR1 and CDR2: LGHNA and YSLEER. The ends were cut back, 2 bases at V and 3 bases at J, with 11 bases in the middle. The CDR3 loop spans 14 amino acids.

This clonotype was counted ten times or more. V and J are TRBV4-2 and TRBJ1-4, with TRBD1 identical over 9 bases. From germline, CDR1 is LGHNA and CDR2 YNFKEQ. The length of the CDR3 is 16 residues. The ends lost 3 bases at V and 7 bases at J; junction bases unmatched: 9. The CDR3 is CASSQGEQGAREKLFF. CDR3 coding DNA: TGTGCCAGCAGCCAGGGTGAACAGGGGGCGCGTGAAAAACTGTTTTTT.

This clonotype was detected a few times. CDR3 bases: TGCGCCAGCAGCCAAGTCGAGGACAGGGGGCTTTACGAGCAGTACTTC. This sequence encodes CASSQVEDRGLYEQYF. The V and J genes are TRBV4-1 and TRBJ2-7; 11 bases align to TRBD1. Germline-derived CDR1 and CDR2 are MGHRA and YSYEKL. V was pared by 1 base and J by 4 bases, with 6 bases of the junction left unmatched. This CDR3 is 16 amino acids long.

For this clonotype: At one end, the junction sequence differs from germline, possibly due to a read error. The chain carries TRBV14 and TRBJ2-5; the D gene is possibly TRBD1 (6 bases). Germline V CDR1 and CDR2: SGHDN, FVKESK. This CDR3 is built from 18 residues. The CDR3, as DNA: TGTGCCAGGAGCCAAGATCGGGACACCCTTAGGTGGCAAGAGACCCAGTACTTC. Its translation: CARSQDRDTLRWQETQYF.

The chain joins TRBV10-2 to TRBJ2-3; D is possibly TRBD2 (5 bases). The V gene's germline CDR1 is WSHSY and CDR2 SAAADI. The ends were cut back, 4 bases at V and 3 bases at J, with 11 bases in the middle. The CDR3 totals 14 residues. CDR3 amino acids: CASSVDGETDTQYF. CDR3 coding DNA: TGCGCCAGCAGTGTGGACGGGGAAACAGATACGCAGTATTTT.

This clonotype was detected a few times. The chain carries TRBV10-2 and TRBJ1-1, with TRBD1 as a possible D gene (5 bases). CDR1 and CDR2 from the germline V gene are WSHSY and SAAADI. CDR3 length: 14 amino acids. V lost 7 bases and J 5 bases, leaving 17 bases between the germline ends. The CDR3 DNA reads TGCGCCAGCACCGAAAGTGGGGGTTTAACTGAAGCTTTCTTT. This translates into CASTESGGLTEAFF.

This clonotype was observed many times. The rearrangement joins TRBV12-3 or TRBV12-4 to TRBJ2-7; 10 bases fit TRBD1. The CDR3 runs 13 residues. The trim removed 9 bases at V and 1 base at J, leaving 3 bases unmatched. The CDR3 DNA reads TGTGCCAGTGGGACAGGGGTTTCCTACGAGCAGTACTTC. Protein: CASGTGVSYEQYF.

This sequence joins TRBV9 and TRBJ1-1; D unclear. CDR3 size: 15 residues. V shed 3 bases and J shed 4 bases, with 16 bases lying between them. CDR1 and CDR2 (germline): SGDLS, YYNGEE. The CDR3, as DNA: TGTGCCAGCAGCGCACCCCTTGCGGGAGGCACTGAAGCTTTCTTT. It codes for CASSAPLAGGTEAFF.

A few counts support this clonotype. The chain employs TRBV6-5 and TRBJ1-4; TRBD1 matches at 8 bases. J gave up 4 bases and V 1 base, and 14 bases lay outside the gene matches. Per germline, CDR1 MNHEY and CDR2 SVGAGI. This CDR3 is 19 amino acids long. CDR3 sequence (DNA): TGTGCCAGCAGTTACTTTGGGGCAGGGGGCTCGTCGGGTAATGAAAAACTGTTTTTT. Its protein product is CASSYFGAGGSSGNEKLFF.

The chain joins TRBV6-5 to TRBJ2-7, with 9 bases that match TRBD1. CDR1 is MNHEY, CDR2 SVGAGI, per germline. V gave up 0 bases and J gave up 0 bases; unmatched junction bases: 3. This CDR3 is built from 16 residues. The CDR3 DNA is TGTGCCAGCAGTTACTCTCAGACAGGGGGCTCCTACGAGCAGTACTTC. As protein: CASSYSQTGGSYEQYF.

This clonotype turned up a few times. This chain joins TRBV10-3 and TRBJ2-7, with D maybe TRBD1 (5 bases). The V end lost 2 bases, the J end lost 0 bases, and 8 bases lay between the germline ends. This CDR3 is built from 14 residues. Germline assignment: CDR1 ENHRY and CDR2 SYGVKD. CDR3 amino acids: CAISERGSSYEQYF. In DNA form, the CDR3 reads TGTGCCATCAGTGAGAGGGGCAGCTCCTACGAGCAGTACTTC.

In this sample, this clonotype turned up many times. The chain uses TRBV7-2 and TRBJ2-1; 7 bases line up with TRBD1. Germline CDR1 is SGHTA and CDR2 is FQGNSA. This CDR3 is 15 amino acids long. Trimming removed 2 bases from V and 8 bases from J; junction bases left unmatched: 9. The CDR3 region has the DNA TGTGCCAGCAGCTTAAGAGGGGGCGAGGTCCATGAGCAGTTCTTC. Protein: CASSLRGGEVHEQFF.

The table lists this clonotype with many counts. This chain joins TRBV29-1 and TRBJ1-6; no definite D call. V lost 4 bases and J lost 4, with 8 bases in between. The CDR3 covers 13 residues. From germline, CDR1 is SQVTM and CDR2 ANQGSEA. CDR3 residues: CSVGQDYNSPLHF. CDR3 coding DNA: TGCAGCGTTGGACAAGATTATAATTCACCCCTCCACTTT.

The sample holds many counts of this clonotype. The chain carries TRBV10-3 and TRBJ2-4, with TRBD2 as a possible D gene (5 bases). CDR1 is ENHRY and CDR2 is SYGVKD in the germline V gene. The CDR3 covers 17 residues. V gave up 0 bases and J gave up 0 bases, with 12 bases separating them. CDR3 sequence reads: CAISESSGGLAKNIQYF. The DNA for the CDR3 is TGTGCCATCAGTGAGTCGTCTGGAGGACTAGCCAAAAACATTCAGTACTTC.

This clonotype was counted only a few times. This rearrangement joins TRBV9 to TRBJ2-4; 7 positions agree with TRBD2. The J segment lost 1 base and the V segment lost 6 bases, leaving 7 bases of the junction unmatched. The CDR3 has 15 amino acids. The germline CDR1 and CDR2 sequences are SGDLS and YYNGEE. The CDR3 nucleotides are TGTGCCAGCAATCGGCTGGGGGGGGCCAAAAACATTCAGTACTTC. As protein: CASNRLGGAKNIQYF.

The gene calls are TRBV20-1 and TRBJ1-2, with TRBD1 as a possible D gene (5 bases). V was trimmed by 5 bases and J by 7 bases, leaving 17 bases between them. Germline loops: CDR1 DFQATT, CDR2 SNEGSKA (reference sequence). This CDR3 region has 13 residues. CDR3 region: CSASGTTMLGYTF. For the CDR3, the DNA is TGCAGTGCTTCCGGGACCACGATGCTTGGCTACACCTTC.

This clonotype was observed many times. V gene TRBV5-1 combines with J gene TRBJ1-3; D remains unclear. The CDR3 contains 15 residues. Trimming shortened V by 4 bases and J by 0 bases, and 11 bases separated the two germline ends. Germline V gene data show CDR1 as SGHRS and CDR2 as YFSETQ. The DNA for the CDR3 is TGCGCCAGCAGCGCCGACGGAGTCTCTGGAAACACCATATATTTT. It encodes CASSADGVSGNTIYF.